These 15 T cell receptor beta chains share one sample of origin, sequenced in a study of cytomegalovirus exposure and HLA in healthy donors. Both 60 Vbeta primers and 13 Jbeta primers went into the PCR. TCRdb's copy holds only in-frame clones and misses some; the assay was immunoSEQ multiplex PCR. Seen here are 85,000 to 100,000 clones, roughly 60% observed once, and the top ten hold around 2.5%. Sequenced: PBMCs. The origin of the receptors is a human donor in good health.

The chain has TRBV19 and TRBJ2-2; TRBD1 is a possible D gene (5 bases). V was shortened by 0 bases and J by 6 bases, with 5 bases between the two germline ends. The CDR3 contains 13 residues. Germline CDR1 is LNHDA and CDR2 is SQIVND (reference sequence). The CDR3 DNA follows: TGTGCCAGTAGTATAGAGGGGCCCGGGGAGCTGTTTTTT. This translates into CASSIEGPGELFF.

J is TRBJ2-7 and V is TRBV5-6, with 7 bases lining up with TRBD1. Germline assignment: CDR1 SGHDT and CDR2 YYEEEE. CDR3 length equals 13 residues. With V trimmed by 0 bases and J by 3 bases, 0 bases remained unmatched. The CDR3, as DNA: TGTGCCAGCAGCTTGGACAGGGGCTACGAGCAGTACTTC. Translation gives CASSLDRGYEQYF.

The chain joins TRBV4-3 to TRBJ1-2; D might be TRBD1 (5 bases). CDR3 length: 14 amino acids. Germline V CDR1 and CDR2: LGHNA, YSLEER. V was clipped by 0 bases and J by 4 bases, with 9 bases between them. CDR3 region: CASSQEEQAYGYTF. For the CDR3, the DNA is TGCGCCAGCAGCCAAGAGGAACAGGCCTATGGCTACACCTTC.

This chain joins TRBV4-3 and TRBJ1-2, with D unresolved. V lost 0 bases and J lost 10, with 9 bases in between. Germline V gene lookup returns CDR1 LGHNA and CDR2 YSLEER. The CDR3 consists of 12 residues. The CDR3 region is CASSQDDTNYTF. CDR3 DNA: TGCGCCAGCAGCCAAGATGACACGAACTACACCTTC.

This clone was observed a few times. CDR3 DNA: TGTGCCAGCAGCCCGTCCCCTATCCACCCGAACACTGAAGCTTTCTTT. It is translated as CASSPSPIHPNTEAFF. The chain joins TRBV27 to TRBJ1-1; D not resolved. Trimming took off 6 bases at V and 1 base at J, with 18 bases between the two ends. Germline V CDR1 and CDR2: MNHEY, SMNVEV (reference sequence). CDR3 length: 16 amino acids.

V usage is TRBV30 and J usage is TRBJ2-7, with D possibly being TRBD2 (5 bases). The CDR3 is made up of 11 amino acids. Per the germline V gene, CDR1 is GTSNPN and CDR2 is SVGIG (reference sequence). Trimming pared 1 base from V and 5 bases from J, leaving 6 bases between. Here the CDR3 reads CAWSASHEQYF. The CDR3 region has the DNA TGTGCCTGGAGTGCTAGCCACGAGCAGTACTTC.

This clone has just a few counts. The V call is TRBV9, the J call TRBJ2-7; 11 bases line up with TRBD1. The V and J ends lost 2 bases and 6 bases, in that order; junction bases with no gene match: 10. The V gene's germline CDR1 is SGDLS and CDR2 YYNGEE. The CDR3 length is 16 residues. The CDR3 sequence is CASSVAGTGGYSEQYF. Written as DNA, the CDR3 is TGTGCCAGCAGCGTCGCCGGGACAGGGGGATATTCCGAGCAGTACTTC.

As DNA, the CDR3 is TGTGCCAGCAGTTTAGCGGGGGGGCCTAAGACCCAGTACTTC. This gives the protein CASSLAGGPKTQYF. The chain carries TRBV27 and TRBJ2-5, with 9 bases identical to TRBD2. The trim removed 2 bases at V and 6 bases at J, leaving 4 bases unmatched. This CDR3 has 14 residues. Looked up from germline, CDR1 is MNHEY and CDR2 is SMNVEV (reference sequence).

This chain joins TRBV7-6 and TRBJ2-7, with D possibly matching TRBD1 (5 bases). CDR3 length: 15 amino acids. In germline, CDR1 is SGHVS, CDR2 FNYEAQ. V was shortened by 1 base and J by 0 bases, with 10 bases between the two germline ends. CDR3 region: CASSLEGARSYEQYF. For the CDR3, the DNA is TGTGCCAGCAGCTTAGAAGGGGCCCGCTCCTACGAGCAGTACTTC.

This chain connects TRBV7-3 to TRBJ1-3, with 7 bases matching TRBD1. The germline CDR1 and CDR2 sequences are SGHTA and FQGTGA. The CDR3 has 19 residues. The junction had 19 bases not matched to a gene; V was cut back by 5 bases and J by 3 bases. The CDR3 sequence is CASSPLPQGTFRDGNTIYF. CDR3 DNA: TGTGCCAGCAGCCCCCTGCCACAGGGGACCTTTAGAGATGGAAACACCATATATTTT.

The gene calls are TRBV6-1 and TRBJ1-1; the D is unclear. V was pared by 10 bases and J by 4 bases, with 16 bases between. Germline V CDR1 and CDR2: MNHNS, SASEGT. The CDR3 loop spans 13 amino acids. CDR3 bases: TGTGCCACCCTCCTGAGGCCCGGCACTGAAGCTTTCTTT. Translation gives CATLLRPGTEAFF.

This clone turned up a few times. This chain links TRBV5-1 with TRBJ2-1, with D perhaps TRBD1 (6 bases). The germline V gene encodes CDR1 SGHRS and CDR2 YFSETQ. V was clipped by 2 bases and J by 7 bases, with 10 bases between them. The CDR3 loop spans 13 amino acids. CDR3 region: CASSFTTGNEQFF. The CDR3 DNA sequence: TGCGCCAGCAGCTTTACTACAGGGAATGAGCAGTTCTTC.

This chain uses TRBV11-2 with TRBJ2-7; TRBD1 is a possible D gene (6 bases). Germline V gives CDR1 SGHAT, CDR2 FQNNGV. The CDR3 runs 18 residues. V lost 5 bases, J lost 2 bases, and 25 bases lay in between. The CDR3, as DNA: TGTGCCAGCAGCCCAGCGTTAGGCCAGGGGCCTAGGGCCTACGAGCAGTACTTC. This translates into CASSPALGQGPRAYEQYF.

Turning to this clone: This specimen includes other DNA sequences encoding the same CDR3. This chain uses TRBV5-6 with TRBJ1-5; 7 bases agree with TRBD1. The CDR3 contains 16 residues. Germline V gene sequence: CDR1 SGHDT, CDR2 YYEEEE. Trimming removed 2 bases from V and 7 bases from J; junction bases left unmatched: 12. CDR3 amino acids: CASSLFGAGGGQPQHF. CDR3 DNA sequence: TGTGCCAGCAGCTTATTCGGGGCAGGGGGTGGACAGCCCCAGCATTTT.

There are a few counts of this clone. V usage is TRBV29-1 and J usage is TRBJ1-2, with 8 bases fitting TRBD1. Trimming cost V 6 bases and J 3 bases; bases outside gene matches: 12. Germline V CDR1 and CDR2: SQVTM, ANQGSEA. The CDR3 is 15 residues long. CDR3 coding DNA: TGCAGCGTGACCCAGAGCCTGACAGGGGACTATGGCTACACCTTC. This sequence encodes CSVTQSLTGDYGYTF.